The 4 T cell receptor beta chains presented below share a single source sample, sequenced in a study of memory CD4+ T cells and cytomegalovirus serostatus. The sort gate was single viable CD3+CD4+CD8-CD45RO+ cells for memory CD4+ T cells. TCRdb's table, derived via immunoSEQ multiplex PCR, lists solely in-frame clones and lacks some. The table records approximately 23,000 clones, 60% to 80% of them present only once. Sequencing used memory CD4+ T cells from blood. The receptors were sampled from an adult in good health and CMV-seronegative.

This chain joins TRBV27 and TRBJ1-5; possible D gene TRBD1, 5 bases. The V gene lost 6 bases and the J gene lost 8 bases, with 14 bases spanning the gap. The CDR3 totals 13 residues. The V gene's germline CDR1 is MNHEY and CDR2 SMNVEV (reference sequence). DNA of the CDR3: TGTGCCAGCAGAAGAAAGACAGAAGAGCCCCAGCATTTT. Translation gives CASRRKTEEPQHF.

The J gene is TRBJ2-4, the V gene TRBV28; TRBD2 matches 7 bases. Germline CDR1 and CDR2: MDHEN and SYDVKM. Trimming cost V 5 bases and J 5 bases; bases outside gene matches: 3. There are 13 residues in the CDR3. The CDR3 region has the DNA TGTGCCAGCAGTCTAGCGGCCGAAAACATTCAGTACTTC. Its protein is CASSLAAENIQYF.

By share, this clone ranks as medium-sized. In DNA form, the CDR3 reads TGTGCCAGTACCCAGACAGTTCAGAACTATGGCTACACCTTC. It encodes CASTQTVQNYGYTF. The chain carries TRBV19 and TRBJ1-2, with D possibly being TRBD1 (5 bases). The V end lost 7 bases, the J end lost 2 bases, and 14 bases lay between the germline ends. The germline CDR1 and CDR2 sequences are LNHDA and SQIVND (reference sequence). The CDR3 covers 14 residues.

The J gene is TRBJ1-1, the V gene TRBV10-3; D not certain. Germline V lookup: CDR1 ENHRY, CDR2 SYGVKD. The germline V and J ends were trimmed by 2 bases and 0 bases, with 7 bases remaining between them. This CDR3 spans 14 amino acids. CDR3 DNA: TGTGCCATCAGTGAGAAAACAGTGAACACTGAAGCTTTCTTT. Protein product: CAISEKTVNTEAFF.